The next 7 T cell receptor beta chains were all read from a single sample in a study of identical twins. TCRdb fed the 5' RACE reads into MiXCR, producing one record per CDR3 protein. The table shows under 1 million distinct CDR3 sequences, with 10% to 15% occurring only once. The same sample was also studied in work on yellow fever vaccine responses in identical twins.

Sequenced: PBMCs. The receptors here all came from a young woman in good health.

This clonotype was seen at least ten times. This chain joins TRBV14 and TRBJ2-2; D gene unclear. The ends were cut back, 6 bases at V and 1 base at J, with 9 bases in the middle. Germline assignment: CDR1 SGHDN and CDR2 FVKESK. The CDR3 is 14 residues long. The CDR3 DNA follows: TGTGCCAGCAGACCTTCTGGGAACACCGGGGAGCTGTTTTTT. This encodes CASRPSGNTGELFF. The whole variable domain, remainder taken from reference TRBV14 and TRBJ2-2, is EAGVTQFPSHSVIEKGQTVTLRCDPISGHDNLYWYRRVMGKEIKFLLHFVKESKQDESGMPNNRFLAERTGGTYSTLKVQPAELEDSGVYFCASRPSGNTGELFFGEGSRLTVL.

This clonotype has more than one count but fewer than ten. The chain has TRBV20-1 and TRBJ2-5, with 9 bases identical to TRBD1. This CDR3 is built from 15 residues. Germline lookup yields CDR1 DFQATT and CDR2 SNEGSKA (reference sequence). After removal of 2 bases from V and 5 bases from J, the junction contained 9 bases not matched to a gene. CDR3 loop: CSARPPGQGWETQYF. CDR3 in DNA: TGCAGTGCTAGACCACCGGGACAGGGATGGGAGACCCAGTACTTC.

The V gene is TRBV12-3 or TRBV12-4, the J gene TRBJ2-1; 10 bases agree with TRBD2. The V gene end was trimmed by 7 bases and the J gene end by 6 bases; junction bases not matched to a gene: 12. The CDR3 runs 16 residues. The CDR3 protein is CASTPIGLADLNEQFF. In DNA form, the CDR3 reads TGTGCCAGCACTCCGATTGGACTAGCGGACCTCAATGAGCAGTTCTTC.

The genes are TRBV6-1 and TRBJ2-1; 11 bases map to TRBD2. Trimming at V came to 10 bases and at J to 8 bases, leaving 10 bases not matched to a gene. This CDR3 is built from 14 residues. Germline CDR1 is MNHNS and CDR2 is SASEGT. Written as DNA, the CDR3 is TGTGCCAACAAACTAGCGGGGGAAGTCGATGAGCAGTTCTTC. Protein product: CANKLAGEVDEQFF.

This clonotype was detected ten times or more. The chain employs TRBV15 and TRBJ1-5; no firm D call. CDR1 is LNHNV, CDR2 YYDKDF, per germline (reference sequence). The CDR3 contains 12 residues. Trimming took 0 bases from V and 9 from J, leaving 6 bases between them. DNA of the CDR3: TGTGCCACCAGCAGAGATCGCTTGCCCCAGCATTTT. Protein: CATSRDRLPQHF.

This chain joins TRBV7-9 and TRBJ2-1, with D unclear. Germline CDR1 reads SEHNR; CDR2 reads FQNEAQ (reference sequence). The V end was cut by 4 bases, the J end by 8 bases, with 12 bases between. The CDR3 loop spans 13 amino acids. The CDR3 region is CASSSRADDEQFF. In nucleotides, the CDR3 is TGTGCCAGCAGCTCCCGGGCCGACGATGAGCAGTTCTTC.

This clonotype was observed at least ten times. V and J are TRBV5-5 and TRBJ2-5, with a possible D match to TRBD2 (6 bases). V was shortened by 3 bases and J by 0 bases, with 15 bases between the two germline ends. The CDR3 runs to 16 residues. Germline loops: CDR1 SGHKS, CDR2 YYEKEE (reference sequence). CDR3 residues: CASSSIADFYQETQYF. CDR3 DNA: TGTGCCAGCAGCTCTATAGCGGATTTTTACCAAGAGACCCAGTACTTC. Drawing the rest from reference TRBV5-5 and TRBJ2-5, the complete variable domain is DAGVTQSPTHLIKTRGQQVTLRCSPISGHKSVSWYQQVLGQGPQFIFQYYEKEERGRGNFPDRFSARQFPNYSSELNVNALLLGDSALYLCASSSIADFYQETQYFGPGTRLLVL.